What follows are 21 T cell receptor beta chains derived from one specimen sequenced in a study of glioma-infiltrating T cells. Using RNA template, CDR3s of TCR alpha and beta were amplified with iRepertoire arm-PCR. A single record per CDR3 protein comes from TCRdb applying MiXCR to the multiplex PCR reads. Here the sample spans under 130,000 distinct CDR3 sequences, around 28% being singletons. Sequencing was performed on glioma tissue, nonneoplastic brain tissue, or PBMCs (not recorded which). All receptors derive from a human donor with low-grade glioma or glioblastoma, undergoing nonglioma brain surgery, or in good health (not recorded which).

As to this clonotype: Since a much larger clone is just one base distant, this may be a read error. The J gene is TRBJ1-1, the V gene TRBV7-9; 7 nucleotides line up with TRBD1. Germline V gene sequence: CDR1 SEHNR, CDR2 FQNEAQ (reference sequence). J gave up 3 bases and V 7 bases, and 14 bases lay outside the gene matches. The CDR3 is 16 residues long. CDR3 region: CASTTDREPPDTEAFF. The CDR3, as DNA: TGTGCCAGCACCACAGACAGGGAACCTCCGGACACTGAAGCTTTCTTT.

Many counts were recorded for this clonotype. The V call is TRBV28, the J call TRBJ2-7; 9 bases map to TRBD1. V lost 1 base, J lost 8 bases, and 9 bases stayed unmatched. The CDR3 loop spans 15 amino acids. Germline V lookup: CDR1 MDHEN, CDR2 SYDVKM. The chain's CDR3 is CASSLYETGGRKQYF. The CDR3 DNA follows: TGTGCCAGCAGTTTATATGAGACAGGGGGAAGGAAGCAGTACTTC.

This clonotype has more than one count but fewer than ten. This rearrangement joins TRBV5-6 to TRBJ1-6; D not resolved. V was shortened by 1 base and J by 2 bases, with 7 bases between the two germline ends. The CDR3 has 15 amino acids. From germline, CDR1 is SGHDT and CDR2 YYEEEE. The CDR3 DNA reads TGTGCCAGCAGCTTGTACAGTGCCTATAATTCACCCCTCCACTTT. Protein: CASSLYSAYNSPLHF.

As to this clonotype: A much more abundant neighbour one base away suggests this may be a read error. The genes are TRBV7-2 and TRBJ2-7; weak D call: TRBD1 (6 bases). Germline-derived CDR1 and CDR2 are SGHTA and FQGNSA. This CDR3 has 12 amino acids. The CDR3 loop is CASSLDSYEQHF. The CDR3, as DNA: TGTGCCAGCAGCCTGGACAGTTACGAGCAGCACTTC.

The V call is TRBV19, the J call TRBJ1-6; 9 bases map to TRBD1. J gave up 5 bases and V 4 bases, and 3 bases lay outside the gene matches. The germline V gene has CDR1 LNHDA and CDR2 SQIVND (reference sequence). CDR3 size: 15 residues. Here the CDR3 DNA reads TGTGCCAGTAGTAAACAGGGGGCCGATAATTCACCCCTCCACTTT. It encodes CASSKQGADNSPLHF.

On this clonotype itself: Given a much more abundant clone one base away, this may be a read error. Because it lacks the conserved phenylalanine or tryptophan at the end, this CDR3 is likely a read error. This chain uses TRBV6-2 or TRBV6-3 with TRBJ2-7; 8 nucleotides line up with TRBD1. Germline CDR1 and CDR2: MNHEY and SVGEGT. Trimming cost V 7 bases and J 7 bases; bases outside gene matches: 15. The CDR3 has 15 amino acids. DNA of the CDR3: TGTGCCAGCACCCGCTCGGGACAGGTGAGGGGGGAGCAGTACCTC. It specifies CASTRSGQVRGEQYL.

This clonotype was observed many times. The chain recombines TRBV27 with TRBJ1-1; D gene uncertain. This CDR3 has 14 residues. Trimming stripped 8 bases from V and 5 bases from J, with 18 bases between. Germline V gene sequence: CDR1 MNHEY, CDR2 SMNVEV (reference sequence). DNA for the CDR3: TGTGCCAGCCAACGGGGAGGGCCGGGGACTGAAGCTTTCTTT. Translation: CASQRGGPGTEAFF.

This clonotype was counted a few times. A much larger clone lies a single base off, so this may be a read error. The chain couples TRBV6-2 or TRBV6-3 to TRBJ2-1, with 9 bases fitting TRBD2. From germline, CDR1 is MNHEY and CDR2 SVGEGT. The CDR3 length is 15 residues. V gave up 7 bases and J gave up 6 bases; unmatched junction bases: 10. CDR3 sequence (DNA): TGTGCCAGCACCAAGAGGGCGGGGGGGGGCAATGAGCAGTTCTTC. This translates into CASTKRAGGGNEQFF.

This clonotype turned up a few times. Being one base from a much bigger clone, this may be a read error. The gene calls are TRBV2 and TRBJ1-2; the D is unclear. The CDR3 covers 13 residues. The germline CDR1 and CDR2 sequences are SNHLY and FYNNEI. The V end was cut by 6 bases, the J end by 0 bases, with 8 bases between. The CDR3 sequence is CASRGKANYGYTF. CDR3 DNA sequence: TGTGCCAGCAGGGGGAAGGCTAACTATGGCTACACCTTC.

The chain uses TRBV2 and TRBJ1-2, with a possible D match to TRBD1 (5 bases). The length of the CDR3 is 16 residues. Trimming cost V 2 bases and J 8 bases, with 21 bases left between them. Germline-derived CDR1 and CDR2 are SNHLY and FYNNEI. This chain's CDR3 is CASSEQAVSGESGYTF. In nucleotides, the CDR3 is TGTGCCAGCAGTGAACAGGCTGTTTCGGGGGAGTCCGGCTACACCTTC. Looking up the rest from reference TRBV2 and TRBJ1-2 gives the full variable domain: EPEVTQTPSHQVTQMGQEVILRCVPISNHLYFYWYRQILGQKVEFLVSFYNNEISEKSEIFDDQFSVERPDGSNFTLKIRSTKLEDSAMYFCASSEQAVSGESGYTFGSGTRLTVV.

The chain has TRBV7-3 and TRBJ2-3; 9 bases are shared with TRBD2. This CDR3 has 14 residues. Germline lookup yields CDR1 SGHTA and CDR2 FQGTGA. V was clipped by 4 bases and J by 4 bases; unmatched bases: 3. The CDR3, as DNA: TGTGCCAGCAGCTCGAGGACTAGCGCAGATACGCAGTATTTT. It translates to CASSSRTSADTQYF.

V gene TRBV3-1 combines with J gene TRBJ2-7; 8 positions agree with TRBD2. V lost 3 bases to trimming and J lost 0 bases; unmatched junction nucleotides: 1. This CDR3 has 14 residues. Germline CDR1 is LGHDT and CDR2 is YNNKEL (reference sequence). CDR3 nucleotide sequence: TGTGCCAGCAGCCAGGGACTAGACTCCTACGAGCAGTACTTC. Encoded protein: CASSQGLDSYEQYF.

This clonotype was counted between two and nine times. This chain links TRBV12-3 or TRBV12-4 with TRBJ1-2; D gene unclear. The V gene lost 3 bases and the J gene lost 5 bases, with 22 bases spanning the gap. This CDR3 is built from 17 residues. Here the CDR3 reads CASSFRIIAERQYGYTF. For the CDR3, the DNA is TGTGCCAGCAGTTTCCGCATCATAGCGGAGAGGCAGTATGGCTACACCTTC.

This clonotype came up many times. The V call is TRBV12-3 or TRBV12-4, the J call TRBJ1-3; the D is unclear. This CDR3 has 14 residues. Trimming cost V 3 bases and J 8 bases, with 14 bases left between them. The CDR3, as DNA: TGTGCCAGCAGTTTCGTAACCGCTCGAGACACCATATATTTT. Translated, it gives CASSFVTARDTIYF.

This clonotype was counted at least ten times. The rearrangement uses TRBV7-3 and TRBJ1-5; D uncertain. The CDR3 extends over 14 amino acids. Germline V gives CDR1 SGHTA, CDR2 FQGTGA. Trimming stripped 5 bases from V and 7 bases from J, with 15 bases between. The CDR3 region has the DNA TGTGCCAGCAGCACCGAAGTGAGGAACCAGCCCCAGCATTTT. It codes for CASSTEVRNQPQHF.

In its sample, this clonotype was seen a few times. The chain has TRBV10-3 and TRBJ1-1, with D maybe TRBD1 (6 bases). Germline V gene sequence: CDR1 ENHRY, CDR2 SYGVKD. With 9 bases removed from V and 1 base from J, the gap between germline ends came to 9 bases. The CDR3 covers 12 residues. Here the CDR3 DNA reads TGTGCCATATCGGGACAGAACACTGAAGCTTTCTTT. Residues: CAISGQNTEAFF.

Comments on this clonotype: A much bigger clone sits one base away, suggesting this may be a read error. V gene TRBV20-1 combines with J gene TRBJ2-7; D uncertain. Germline V lookup: CDR1 DFQATT, CDR2 SNEGSKA (reference sequence). The V and J ends lost 6 bases and 2 bases respectively, with 17 bases between them. This CDR3 is built from 14 residues. The CDR3: CSARTGGIPYEQYF. As DNA, the CDR3 is TGCAGTGCCCGGACGGGTGGGATTCCCTACGAGCAGTACTTC.

Notes on this clonotype: Mismatch with germline at one junction end may stem from a read error. The rearrangement uses TRBV3-1 and TRBJ1-2, with a weak D call TRBD1 (5 bases). The CDR3 sequence is 14 residues long. The germline V gene encodes CDR1 LGHDT and CDR2 YNNKEL (reference sequence). The chain's CDR3 is CASSRGHFNYGYIF. CDR3 in DNA: TGTGCCAGCAGCCGTGGACACTTTAACTATGGCTACATCTTC.

This clonotype was counted many times. The CDR3 sequence: CASKGETQYF. CDR3 coding DNA: TGTGCCAGCAAAGGGGAGACCCAGTACTTC. The V gene is TRBV12-3 or TRBV12-4, the J gene TRBJ2-5; D is unclear. The CDR3 sequence is 10 residues long. The V end was cut by 7 bases, the J end by 5 bases, with 5 bases between.

The V and J genes are TRBV7-2 and TRBJ1-1, with unresolved D. V was shortened by 7 bases and J by 4 bases, with 13 bases between the two germline ends. The CDR3 runs 13 residues. Germline V CDR1 and CDR2: SGHTA, FQGNSA. Here the CDR3 DNA reads TGTGCCAGCACCCTCAGCCGAACCACTGAAGCTTTCTTT. Its translation is CASTLSRTTEAFF.

With regard to this clonotype: Being one base from a much bigger clone, this may be a read error. CDR3 loop: CASSFRGKSYGYTF. The CDR3 region has the DNA TGTGCCAGCAGTTTCCGAGGGAAATCCTATGGCTACACCTTC. The chain joins TRBV6-2 or TRBV6-3 to TRBJ1-2; no reliable D call. V lost 4 bases and J 4 bases, leaving 13 bases between the germline ends. CDR1 is MNHEY and CDR2 is SVGEGT in the germline V gene. The CDR3 length is 14 residues.